This is a list of T cell receptor beta chains from one sample in a study of OX40 agonist ivuxolimab in advanced cancers. Profiling relied on immunoSEQ multiplex PCR, and the TCRdb table lists in-frame clones only, not all of them. The table includes some 98,000 clones, approximately 83% detected once. This specimen was CD4+ or CD8+ T cells sorted from blood, taken in a trial of the OX40 agonist ivuxolimab. These receptors all stem from an adult with an advanced solid tumor such as melanoma, head and neck, liver or kidney cancer. CDR3s include the opening cysteine and the closing phenylalanine or tryptophan. D genes are given only for firm matches. The size of a clone is reported for some rows only, either as once, few or many, or as a class for expanded clones.

J gene | clone size | D gene | V gene | CDR3 protein | CDR3 DNA
TRBJ2-7 | once | . | TRBV5-4 | CASMAFGGSSYEQYF | TGTGCCAGCATGGCCTTCGGGGGCAGTTCCTACGAGCAGTACTTC
TRBJ2-1 | . | . | TRBV25-1 | CASSNNRGGTFLF | TGTGCCAGCAGTAATAACAGGGGGGGGACGTTTCTCTTC
TRBJ2-5 | . | TRBD2 | TRBV6-1 | CASSAFSGGARETQYF | TGTGCCAGCAGTGCCTTTAGCGGGGGGGCCCGGGAGACCCAGTACTTC
TRBJ1-2 | . | . | TRBV18 | CASSPPRGENGYTF | TGTGCCAGCTCACCACCGAGGGGAGAAAATGGCTACACCTTC
TRBJ2-1 | few | . | TRBV11-2 | CASSLSGADNEQFF | TGTGCCAGCAGCTTATCAGGGGCCGACAATGAGCAGTTCTTC
TRBJ2-2 | . | . | TRBV21-1 | CASSKGALTGELFF | TGTGCCAGCAGCAAAGGAGCTCTCACCGGGGAGCTGTTTTTT
TRBJ2-3 | once | TRBD2 | TRBV9 | CASSVSTFTGTREGTQYF | TGTGCCAGCAGCGTCAGTACTTTCACCGGGACTAGGGAGGGGACGCAGTATTTT
TRBJ2-3 | . | . | TRBV15 | CATSTPSQAFSTDTQYF | TGTGCCACCAGCACCCCCAGTCAGGCGTTCAGCACAGATACGCAGTATTTT
TRBJ2-3 | . | . | TRBV6-1 | CASSGTVTDTQYF | TGTGCCAGCAGTGGGACAGTCACAGATACGCAGTATTTT
TRBJ2-5 | . | . | TRBV7-8 | CASSLRETQETQYF | TGTGCCAGCAGCTTAAGGGAGACCCAAGAGACCCAGTACTTC
TRBJ2-2 | . | . | TRBV2 | CASKGDFNTGELFF | TGTGCCAGCAAAGGGGACTTTAACACCGGGGAGCTGTTTTTT
TRBJ1-5 | many | . | TRBV2 | CASSEDNTGNQPQHF | TGTGCCAGCAGTGAAGACAATACGGGCAATCAGCCCCAGCATTTT
TRBJ2-4 | . | . | TRBV30 | CAWSDSLNGIQYF | TGTGCCTGGAGTGACAGCCTCAACGGCATTCAGTACTTC
TRBJ2-3 | . | . | TRBV7-2 | CASSRTDTQYF | TGTGCCAGCAGCCGGACAGATACGCAGTATTTT
TRBJ2-5 | once | TRBD2 | TRBV7-2 | CASSLATSGGFRRETQYF | TGTGCCAGCAGCTTAGCGACTAGCGGGGGGTTCCGTAGAGAGACCCAGTACTTC
TRBJ1-5 | . | . | TRBV7-8 | CASSPLNPFSNQPQHF | TGTGCCAGCAGCCCCTTGAATCCCTTCAGCAATCAGCCCCAGCATTTT
TRBJ1-1 | . | . | TRBV5-1 | CASSLERMGGTEAFF | TGCGCCAGCAGCTTGGAAAGGATGGGGGGCACTGAAGCTTTCTTT
TRBJ2-6 | once | . | TRBV18 | CASSPQRSGANVLTF | TGTGCCAGCTCACCACAACGCTCTGGGGCCAACGTCCTGACTTTC
TRBJ2-7 | . | . | TRBV28 | CASSPPTADYEQYF | TGTGCCAGCAGCCCCCCGACCGCCGACTACGAGCAGTACTTC
TRBJ2-7 | . | TRBD1 | TRBV7-2 | CASSRTGEREQYF | TGTGCCAGCAGCAGGACAGGGGAGCGGGAGCAGTACTTC
TRBJ2-2 | once | TRBD2 | TRBV7-3 | CASSLRTSGIGTGELFF | TGTGCCAGCAGCCTCCGGACTAGCGGGATAGGGACCGGGGAGCTGTTTTTT
TRBJ2-6 | . | . | TRBV6-5 | CASSYSGANVLTF | TGTGCCAGCAGTTACTCTGGGGCCAACGTCCTGACTTTC
TRBJ2-2 | . | . | TRBV7-3 | CASSLRSGYNTGELFF | TGTGCCAGCAGCTTACGATCGGGTTATAACACCGGGGAGCTGTTTTTT
TRBJ2-6 | once | TRBD2 | TRBV18 | CASSPALGAGASGANVLTF | TGTGCCAGCTCACCAGCTTTGGGAGCGGGAGCATCTGGGGCCAACGTCCTGACTTTC
TRBJ2-7 | . | . | TRBV4-3 | CASSQESGFYEQYF | TGCGCCAGCAGCCAAGAGAGCGGGTTCTACGAGCAGTACTTC
TRBJ2-2 | . | . | TRBV9 | CASSVEGRITGELFF | TGTGCCAGCAGCGTAGAGGGCCGAATTACCGGGGAGCTGTTTTTT
TRBJ1-5 | once | TRBD1 | TRBV28 | CASNGQVYNQPQHF | TGTGCCAGCAACGGACAGGTTTACAATCAGCCCCAGCATTTT
TRBJ2-2 | . | TRBD1 | TRBV12-5 | CASGLWGTGGGRRELFF | TGTGCTAGTGGTTTGTGGGGGACAGGGGGCGGCCGCCGGGAGCTGTTTTTT
TRBJ2-3 | . | . | TRBV5-8 | CASRRGTTDTQYF | TGTGCCAGCAGGCGAGGGACCACAGATACGCAGTATTTT
TRBJ2-5 | . | . | TRBV5-1 | CASSSQTGRTETQYF | TGCGCCAGCAGCAGCCAGACAGGGAGGACGGAGACCCAGTACTTC
TRBJ2-5 | . | . | TRBV15 | CATSRDGSRIGETQYF | TGTGCCACCAGCAGAGATGGCAGTAGGATAGGCGAGACCCAGTACTTC
TRBJ2-3 | . | . | TRBV7-2 | CASSITTDTQYF | TGTGCCAGCAGCATAACGACAGATACGCAGTATTTT
TRBJ2-1 | . | . | TRBV28 | CASSLSRTHSYNEQFF | TGTGCCAGCAGTTTATCTAGAACCCACTCCTACAATGAGCAGTTCTTC
TRBJ1-2 | . | . | TRBV30 | CAIWGYGYTF | TGTGCCATTTGGGGTTATGGCTACACCTTC
TRBJ2-2 | . | TRBD2 | TRBV28 | CASTGTSYTGELFF | TGTGCCAGCACCGGGACTAGCTACACCGGGGAGCTGTTTTTT
TRBJ1-4 | . | . | TRBV4-3 | CASSQDLTEGIEKLFF | TGCGCCAGCAGCCAAGATTTAACAGAGGGTATCGAAAAACTGTTTTTT
TRBJ2-1 | . | TRBD1 | TRBV19 | CASTSGDRKYNEQFF | TGTGCCAGTACGTCCGGGGACAGAAAGTACAATGAGCAGTTCTTC
TRBJ2-7 | . | TRBD2 | TRBV6-5 | CASGVAGGEQYF | TGTGCCAGCGGGGTAGCGGGGGGCGAGCAGTACTTC
TRBJ2-7 | . | . | TRBV6-1 | CASSELTGQYF | TGTGCCAGCAGTGAACTAACAGGGCAGTACTTC
TRBJ1-2 | . | TRBD1 | TRBV7-9 | CASSWTGGDYGYTF | TGTGCCAGCAGCTGGACAGGGGGGGACTATGGCTACACCTTC
TRBJ2-1 | . | TRBD2 | TRBV29-1 | CSVGGSPYNEQFF | TGCAGCGTTGGCGGGAGCCCCTACAATGAGCAGTTCTTC
TRBJ1-1 | . | . | TRBV7-9 | CASSRGQNTEAFF | TGTGCCAGCAGCCGGGGGCAGAACACTGAAGCTTTCTTT
TRBJ2-5 | . | . | TRBV7-9 | CASSHPGDQETQYF | TGTGCCAGCAGCCATCCGGGGGATCAAGAGACCCAGTACTTC